The next 21 T cell receptor beta chains were all read from a single sample in a study of blood T cell repertoires in COVID-19. Here immunoSEQ multiplex PCR was the method, and the copy in TCRdb shows in-frame clones only, minus some. The data show approximately 38,000 clones, with 80% to 95% seen just once and approximately 6% held by the top ten. Sequenced: peripheral blood. The receptors here all came from a woman aged 80 or older with acute or convalescent COVID-19.

V and J are TRBV6-5 and TRBJ2-5; D is possibly TRBD2 (6 bases). The CDR3 is 14 amino acids. Germline V gives CDR1 MNHEY, CDR2 SVGAGI. V lost 7 bases to trimming and J lost 1 base, with 13 bases between them. The CDR3 spells CASTKPGLQETQYF. The CDR3, as DNA: TGTGCCAGCACCAAACCGGGACTCCAAGAGACCCAGTACTTC.

This chain uses TRBV5-1 with TRBJ1-1; the D gene is possibly TRBD1 (6 bases). The germline V gene has CDR1 SGHRS and CDR2 YFSETQ. V was pared by 0 bases and J by 1 base, with 13 bases between. The CDR3 is 16 residues long. CDR3 sequence reads: CASSLAGGQPNTEAFF. In nucleotides, the CDR3 is TGCGCCAGCAGCTTGGCTGGGGGACAACCGAACACTGAAGCTTTCTTT.

The chain joins TRBV3-1 (or the pseudogene TRBV3-2) to TRBJ1-1; D is perhaps TRBD1 (5 bases). V lost 0 bases and J lost 1, with 6 bases in between. This CDR3 is 14 amino acids long. Germline loops: CDR1 LGHDT, CDR2 YNNKEL (reference sequence). CDR3 DNA sequence: TGTGCCAGCAGCCAAGATGACAGGAACACTGAAGCTTTCTTT. Its protein is CASSQDDRNTEAFF.

J is TRBJ1-6 and V is TRBV6-5; 7 bases are shared with TRBD1. Germline assignment: CDR1 MNHEY and CDR2 SVGAGI. V shed 5 bases and J 6 bases; nucleotides not matched to a gene: 7. The CDR3 has 15 amino acids. The chain's CDR3 is CASSPTGVINSPLHF. CDR3 DNA sequence: TGTGCCAGCAGTCCCACAGGGGTGATTAATTCACCCCTCCACTTT.

The V gene is TRBV18, the J gene TRBJ2-1, with D possibly matching TRBD1 (5 bases). This CDR3 has 14 amino acids. Trimming left V 0 bases short and J 6 bases short, with 9 bases between. In germline, CDR1 is KGHSH, CDR2 LQKENI. As DNA, the CDR3 is TGTGCCAGCTCACCACCGTCAGGGCTCAATGAGCAGTTCTTC. This codes for CASSPPSGLNEQFF.

This clone is a singleton in its sample. The chain has TRBV2 and TRBJ2-1; maybe TRBD2 (5 bases). CDR1 is SNHLY and CDR2 is FYNNEI in the germline V gene. V dropped 5 bases and J dropped 4 bases, with 6 bases sitting between them. This CDR3 comprises 12 residues. CDR3 protein: CASSRTYNEQFF. DNA of the CDR3: TGTGCCAGCAGTAGGACTTACAATGAGCAGTTCTTC.

The chain couples TRBV27 to TRBJ1-1; TRBD1 matches 8 bases. Germline V gene lookup returns CDR1 MNHEY and CDR2 SMNVEV (reference sequence). Germline trimming cut 6 bases from V and 6 bases from J; bases unmatched to any gene: 6. The CDR3 extends over 13 amino acids. Written as DNA, the CDR3 is TGTGCCAGCAGAAACACAGGGGGTCCTGAAGCTTTCTTT. It is translated as CASRNTGGPEAFF.

This clone was recorded once. The rearrangement joins TRBV27 to TRBJ2-7; 7 nucleotides match TRBD1. Trimming removed 6 bases from V and 3 bases from J; junction bases left unmatched: 2. This CDR3 has 12 amino acids. Germline CDR1 reads MNHEY; CDR2 reads SMNVEV (reference sequence). The CDR3 region has the DNA TGTGCCAGCAGAAGACAGGGCTACGAGCAGTACTTC. This translates into CASRRQGYEQYF.

The V call is TRBV18, the J call TRBJ2-7; D gene unclear. The V and J ends lost 2 bases and 0 bases respectively, with 11 bases between them. This CDR3 spans 15 amino acids. Germline loops: CDR1 KGHSH, CDR2 LQKENI. The CDR3 reads CASSPGSQSSYEQYF. The DNA of the CDR3 is TGTGCCAGCTCACCAGGTTCACAAAGCTCCTACGAGCAGTACTTC.

V gene TRBV5-1 combines with J gene TRBJ2-7, with D hard to call. Germline CDR1 is SGHRS and CDR2 is YFSETQ. The CDR3 is 14 residues long. V was shortened by 4 bases and J by 1 base, with 12 bases between the two germline ends. CDR3 sequence: CASSTLQNSYEQYF. The CDR3 bases are TGCGCCAGCAGCACCTTACAGAATTCCTACGAGCAGTACTTC.

This chain uses TRBV6-5 with TRBJ2-7; 10 bases line up with TRBD2. J gave up 0 bases and V 4 bases, and 3 bases lay outside the gene matches. The CDR3 spans 15 residues. Germline CDR1 and CDR2: MNHEY and SVGAGI. CDR3 sequence reads: CASSLAGGNSYEQYF. CDR3 in DNA: TGTGCCAGCAGTTTAGCGGGGGGCAACTCCTACGAGCAGTACTTC.

This chain links TRBV28 with TRBJ1-1; D ambiguous. Trimming took off 5 bases at V and 7 bases at J, with 14 bases between the two ends. The CDR3 consists of 13 residues. Per the germline V gene, CDR1 is MDHEN and CDR2 is SYDVKM. In DNA form, the CDR3 reads TGTGCCAGCAGTGCCCGGAGAGGCGGTGAAGCTTTCTTT. It encodes CASSARRGGEAFF. Using reference TRBV28 and TRBJ1-1 for the parts outside the CDR3, the full variable domain is DVKVTQSSRYLVKRTGEKVFLECVQDMDHENMFWYRQDPGLGLRLIYFSYDVKMKEKGDIPEGYSVSREKKERFSLILESASTNQTSMYLCASSARRGGEAFFGQGTRLTVV.

V and J are TRBV6-6 and TRBJ1-4, with a possible D match to TRBD1 (5 bases). The CDR3 has 13 residues. Per the germline V gene, CDR1 is MNHNY and CDR2 is SVGAGI (reference sequence). Trimming removed 8 bases at V and 7 bases at J, with 14 bases between. CDR3 nucleotides: TGTGCCAGCGCAGGGAGGCGGGGTGAAAAACTGTTTTTT. Protein: CASAGRRGEKLFF.

The V and J genes are TRBV30 and TRBJ1-1, with a tentative D call TRBD1 (5 bases). This CDR3 region has 15 residues. The germline CDR1 and CDR2 sequences are GTSNPN and SVGIG (reference sequence). The V and J ends lost 4 bases and 3 bases respectively, with 18 bases between them. CDR3 DNA: TGTGCCTGGAAGCCAGGGCCCCCGCTGGACACTGAAGCTTTCTTT. Translated: CAWKPGPPLDTEAFF.

This sequence joins TRBV19 and TRBJ1-2, with TRBD1 identical over 10 bases. The length of the CDR3 is 15 residues. CDR1 is LNHDA, CDR2 SQIVND, per germline (reference sequence). J gave up 4 bases and V 5 bases, and 7 bases lay outside the gene matches. CDR3 in amino acids: CASSARTGGGYGYTF. DNA for the CDR3: TGTGCCAGTAGTGCCCGGACAGGGGGAGGCTATGGCTACACCTTC. The whole variable domain, filled in from reference TRBV19 and TRBJ1-2, reads DGGITQSPKYLFRKEGQNVTLSCEQNLNHDAMYWYRQDPGQGLRLIYYSQIVNDFQKGDIAEGYSVSREKKESFPLTVTSAQKNPTAFYLCASSARTGGGYGYTFGSGTRLTVV.

This chain joins TRBV10-3 and TRBJ1-2, with D possibly being TRBD1 (5 bases). Trimming pared 1 base from V and 5 bases from J, leaving 14 bases between. The CDR3 is made up of 15 amino acids. CDR1 and CDR2 from the germline V gene are ENHRY and SYGVKD. Here the CDR3 reads CAISEFLQGQYGYTF. The DNA for the CDR3 is TGTGCCATCAGTGAGTTTCTTCAGGGCCAGTATGGCTACACCTTC.

The rearrangement links TRBV3-1 (or the pseudogene TRBV3-2) to TRBJ2-7; 7 bases line up with TRBD1. The CDR3 spans 15 residues. The germline CDR1 and CDR2 sequences are LGHDT and YNNKEL (reference sequence). V shed 0 bases, J shed 3 bases, and the junction held 5 bases outside the gene matches. This chain's CDR3 is CASSQEWDSGYEQYF. CDR3 DNA: TGTGCCAGCAGCCAAGAATGGGACAGCGGCTACGAGCAGTACTTC.

The V call is TRBV21-1, the J call TRBJ1-2; the D call of TRBD1 is as the table states it, not checked on the DNA. TRBV21-1 is marked as a pseudogene. This CDR3 contains 15 residues. This chain's CDR3 is CASSFPGQQPSGYTF. The DNA of the CDR3 is TGTGCCAGCAGCTTCCCGGGACAGCAGCCTAGTGGCTACACCTTC.

The chain carries TRBV5-1 and TRBJ1-2; 9 nucleotides line up with TRBD1. Germline V gene sequence: CDR1 SGHRS, CDR2 YFSETQ. The CDR3 length is 14 residues. J gave up 4 bases and V 4 bases, and 5 bases lay outside the gene matches. CDR3 loop: CASSNLTGGYGYTF. In DNA, the CDR3 is TGCGCCAGCAGCAACTTGACAGGGGGCTATGGCTACACCTTC.

This chain links TRBV5-1 with TRBJ2-3, with a weak D call TRBD1 (6 bases). Germline CDR1 reads SGHRS; CDR2 reads YFSETQ. The CDR3 is 16 amino acids. Between the trimmed V and J ends, which lost 0 bases and 0 bases, there was a span of 11 bases. The CDR3 spells CASSLGQVTSTDTQYF. CDR3 sequence (DNA): TGCGCCAGCAGCTTGGGACAGGTGACTAGCACAGATACGCAGTATTTT.

V usage is TRBV9 and J usage is TRBJ1-1; TRBD1 agrees at 10 bases. Germline CDR1 reads SGDLS; CDR2 reads YYNGEE. After removal of 4 bases from V and 5 bases from J, the junction contained 8 bases not matched to a gene. The CDR3 spans 15 residues. The CDR3 region is CASSPRQGAWTEAFF. CDR3 nucleotide sequence: TGTGCCAGCAGCCCCCGACAGGGGGCTTGGACTGAAGCTTTCTTT.